What follows is one TCR beta chain and its context. What it binds is unknown. This CDR3 comprises 17 residues. The junction had 10 bases not matched to a gene; V was cut back by 1 base and J by 7 bases. Germline V gene lookup returns CDR1 LGHNA and CDR2 YSLEER. The protocol was immunoSEQ multiplex PCR, while the TCRdb copy is restricted to in-frame clones and leaves out a portion. The sample shows about 23,000 clones, about 90% of them seen only once. The sample is drawn from a study of T cells in localized non-small cell lung cancer. Overall study findings and caveats: Greater blood T cell density accompanied longer overall survival. T cell clonality was highest in uninvolved adjacent lung, above tumor. Median detection of top 100 tumor clones in adjacent lung was approximately 50 clones.

Sequenced here: peripheral blood, sampled before any cancer treatment. The TCR sequence derives from a woman aged 40-75 years with stage I lung adenocarcinoma. The chain combines TRBV4-3 with TRBJ1-4, with 9 bases matching TRBD1. CDR3 amino acids: CASSQGLGTGLGEKLFF. The CDR3 DNA sequence: TGCGCCAGCAGCCAAGGATTAGGGACAGGGCTCGGTGAAAAACTGTTTTTT.